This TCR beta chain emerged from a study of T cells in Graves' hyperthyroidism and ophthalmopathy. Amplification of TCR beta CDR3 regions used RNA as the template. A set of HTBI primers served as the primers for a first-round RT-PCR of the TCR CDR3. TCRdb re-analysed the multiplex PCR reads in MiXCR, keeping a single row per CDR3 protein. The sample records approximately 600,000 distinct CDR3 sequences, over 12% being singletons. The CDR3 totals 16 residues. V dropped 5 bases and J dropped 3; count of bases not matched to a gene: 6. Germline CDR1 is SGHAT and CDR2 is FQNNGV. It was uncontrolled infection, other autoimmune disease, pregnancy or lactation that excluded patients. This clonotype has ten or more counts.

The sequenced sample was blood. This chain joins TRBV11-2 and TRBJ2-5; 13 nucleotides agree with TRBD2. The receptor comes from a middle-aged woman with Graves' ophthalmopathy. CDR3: CASSDVGLAGEETQYF. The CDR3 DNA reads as TGTGCCAGCAGCGACGTAGGACTAGCGGGAGAAGAGACCCAGTACTTC.